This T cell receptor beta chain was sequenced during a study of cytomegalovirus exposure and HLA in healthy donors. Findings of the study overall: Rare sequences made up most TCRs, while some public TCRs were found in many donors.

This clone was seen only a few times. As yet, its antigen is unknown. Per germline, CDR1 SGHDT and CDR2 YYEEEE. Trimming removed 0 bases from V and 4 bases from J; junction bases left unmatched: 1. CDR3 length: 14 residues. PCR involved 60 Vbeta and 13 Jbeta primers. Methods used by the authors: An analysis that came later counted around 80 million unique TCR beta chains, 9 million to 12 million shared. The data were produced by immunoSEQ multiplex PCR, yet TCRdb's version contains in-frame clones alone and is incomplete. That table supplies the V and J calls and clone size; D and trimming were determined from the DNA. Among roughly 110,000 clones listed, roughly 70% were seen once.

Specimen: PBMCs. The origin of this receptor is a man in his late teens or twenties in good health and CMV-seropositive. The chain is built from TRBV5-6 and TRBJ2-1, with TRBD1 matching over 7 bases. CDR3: CASSLGQGYNEQFF. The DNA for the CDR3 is TGTGCCAGCAGCTTGGGACAGGGTTACAATGAGCAGTTCTTC.